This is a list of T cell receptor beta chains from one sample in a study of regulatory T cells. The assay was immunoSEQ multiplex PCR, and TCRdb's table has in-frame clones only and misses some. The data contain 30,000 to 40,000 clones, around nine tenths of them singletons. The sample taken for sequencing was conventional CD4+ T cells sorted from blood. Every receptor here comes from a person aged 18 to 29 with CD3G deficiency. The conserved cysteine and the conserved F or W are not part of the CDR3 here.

ASSLGRVRYEQY	TRBJ2-7	TRBV28
ASSLDVGTGELF	TRBJ2-2	TRBV11-2
ASSFRGNQPQH	TRBJ1-5	TRBV7-8
ASSVGREDTEAF	TRBJ1-1	TRBV9
ASSSPSAGGPDTQY	TRBJ2-3	TRBV25-1
AWSVQGDTQY	TRBJ2-3	TRBV30
ASSFGLAGGPVTQY	TRBJ2-3	TRBV7-9
ASSPLGREQF	TRBJ2-1	TRBV28
AIRKTRGDEQF	TRBJ2-1	TRBV10-3
ASSFGQHSTDTQY	TRBJ2-3	TRBV7-9
ASSSDAYEQY	TRBJ2-7	TRBV11-2
AISDTGLHTGELF	TRBJ2-2	TRBV10-3
ASSPLTAKTQY	TRBJ2-5	TRBV7-9
ASSSTSGALGEQY	TRBJ2-7	TRBV5-1
ASSFGTGTEQY	TRBJ2-7	TRBV18
ASSPGQGGGEQY	TRBJ2-7	TRBV18
ASSSDPLAGACNEQF	TRBJ2-1	TRBV6-8
ASSVGQGLNYGYT	TRBJ1-2	TRBV5-1
ASSSNRGHEQY	TRBJ2-7	TRBV11-2
ASSEQRRNTEAF	TRBJ1-1	TRBV6-1
ASSLRGFSQPQH	TRBJ1-5	TRBV28
ASSSRGNTEAF	TRBJ1-1	TRBV6-1
ASSLTSGRTDTQY	TRBJ2-3	TRBV5-1
AISDKREGPNEQF	TRBJ2-1	TRBV10-3
ASSFGSGGDLQF	TRBJ2-1	TRBV5-1
ASSPDTGTKIKAF	TRBJ1-1	TRBV5-1
ASSLGADTQY	TRBJ2-3	TRBV6-1
ASSLALAGVPNEQF	TRBJ2-1	TRBV5-1
ASSEGAQETQY	TRBJ2-5	TRBV18
ASSRGHGETQY	TRBJ2-5	TRBV19
ASSKGLHNSPLH	TRBJ1-6	TRBV7-8
AISRDGDGYT	TRBJ1-2	TRBV10-3